Following are 27 T cell receptor beta chains from one sample sequenced in a study of cytotoxic CD8 clonotypes in ibrutinib-treated CLL. Repertoires were generated with immunoSEQ multiplex PCR, while TCRdb's copy carries only in-frame clones and drops some. The sample includes fewer than 150,000 clones, 80% to 90% of them seen just once. The sequenced sample was PBMCs, obtained after 24 months of ibrutinib treatment. The receptors here all came from a human donor with chronic lymphocytic leukemia.

CDR3 sequence reads: CASSLVVGASLETQYF. In nucleotides, the CDR3 is TGTGCCAGCAGCTTAGTGGTTGGGGCTAGCTTGGAGACCCAGTACTTC. The gene calls are TRBV7-4 and TRBJ2-5; D may match TRBD1 or TRBD2 (5 bases each). CDR1 and CDR2 (germline): SGHVT, SQSDAQ. Trimming took 1 base from V and 5 from J, leaving 17 bases between them. The length of the CDR3 is 16 residues.

The V and J genes are TRBV2 and TRBJ2-3; TRBD2 aligns across 8 bases. Germline-derived CDR1 and CDR2 are SNHLY and FYNNEI. Losses at the gene ends were 5 bases for V and 4 bases for J; bases not matched to a gene: 14. The CDR3 is 17 residues long. As DNA, the CDR3 is TGTGCCAGCAGTCTTACCCTCCCGGGGGGGCCTGCAGATACGCAGTATTTT. It codes for CASSLTLPGGPADTQYF.

The rearrangement links TRBV6-1 to TRBJ2-5; TRBD2 matches 7 bases. Germline V CDR1 and CDR2: MNHNS, SASEGT. This CDR3 region has 16 residues. V shed 1 base and J 5 bases; nucleotides not matched to a gene: 10. CDR3 DNA sequence: TGTGCCAGCAGTGAAGAAAGAGGAACTAGCGCCGAGACCCAGTACTTC. Its protein product is CASSEERGTSAETQYF.

The chain carries TRBV25-1 and TRBJ1-2; perhaps TRBD1 as D (5 bases). Germline CDR1 is MGHDK and CDR2 is SYGVNS. The ends were cut back, 1 base at V and 3 bases at J, with 9 bases in the middle. The length of the CDR3 is 14 residues. DNA for the CDR3: TGTGCCAGCAGTGAATGGGGAGGGGACTATGGCTACACCTTC. Residues: CASSEWGGDYGYTF.

The chain joins TRBV9 to TRBJ1-4, with a tentative D call TRBD1 (5 bases). The germline V and J ends were trimmed by 0 bases and 5 bases, with 11 bases remaining between them. This CDR3 is built from 15 residues. Germline V lookup: CDR1 SGDLS, CDR2 YYNGEE. Here the CDR3 DNA reads TGTGCCAGCAGCGTAGCTGTCGACAGCAATGAAAAACTGTTTTTT. Translating gives CASSVAVDSNEKLFF.

For the CDR3, the DNA is TGTGCCAGCAGACCGGGACAGGGGGCGGGCGGGCAGTACTTC. Its protein is CASRPGQGAGGQYF. The chain uses TRBV2 and TRBJ2-7, with 12 bases fitting TRBD1. This CDR3 region has 14 residues. Per the germline V gene, CDR1 is SNHLY and CDR2 is FYNNEI. V lost 6 bases, J lost 9 bases, and 9 bases stayed unmatched.

CDR3 nucleotides: TGTGCCAGCAGCTTGAATGGGGGTTCTGGGGCCAACGTCCTGACTTTC. Protein product: CASSLNGGSGANVLTF. This chain links TRBV7-3 with TRBJ2-6, with D perhaps matching TRBD1 or TRBD2 (5 bases each). Trimming cost V 3 bases and J 1 base, with 10 bases left between them. Germline V gene data show CDR1 as SGHTA and CDR2 as FQGTGA. This CDR3 is built from 16 residues.

The V gene is TRBV19, the J gene TRBJ1-1; TRBD1 matches at 7 bases. With V trimmed by 2 bases and J by 0 bases, 9 bases remained unmatched. The germline V gene encodes CDR1 LNHDA and CDR2 SQIVND (reference sequence). The CDR3 has 17 residues. CDR3 bases: TGTGCCAGTAGTATAACCCCCGACAGGGTTGTGAACACTGAAGCTTTCTTT. Translated, it gives CASSITPDRVVNTEAFF.

V is TRBV5-1 and J is TRBJ2-1; 7 bases fit TRBD2. Unmatched junction bases numbered 8, after V lost 3 bases and J lost 5 bases. The CDR3 sequence is 15 residues long. Germline-derived CDR1 and CDR2 are SGHRS and YFSETQ. The CDR3 DNA reads as TGCGCCAGCAGCTGGACCGGGGGAGGGAACAATGAGCAGTTCTTC. This translates into CASSWTGGGNNEQFF.

The chain recombines TRBV18 with TRBJ2-7; no clear D gene. Germline-derived CDR1 and CDR2 are KGHSH and LQKENI. CDR3 length equals 12 residues. V shed 3 bases and J shed 7 bases, with 10 bases lying between them. The CDR3 loop reads CASSPGRLEQYF. CDR3 coding DNA: TGTGCCAGCTCACCGGGCCGTTTAGAGCAGTACTTC.

The rearrangement joins TRBV18 to TRBJ1-4; TRBD1 is a possible D gene (6 bases). The CDR3 spans 15 residues. The germline gives CDR1 KGHSH, CDR2 LQKENI. Trimming stripped 3 bases from V and 8 bases from J, with 16 bases between. The CDR3 DNA reads as TGTGCCAGCTCACCTACCGGGGGCGGGCAAGAAAAACTGTTTTTT. This gives the protein CASSPTGGGQEKLFF.

This clone occurred once. The chain uses TRBV5-1 and TRBJ2-6, with 7 bases fitting TRBD1. V was clipped by 4 bases and J by 1 base; unmatched bases: 2. Germline loops: CDR1 SGHRS, CDR2 YFSETQ. The CDR3 covers 15 residues. The CDR3 sequence: CASSGTASGANVLTF. The CDR3 nucleotides read TGCGCCAGCAGCGGGACAGCTTCTGGGGCCAACGTCCTGACTTTC. Looking up the rest from reference TRBV5-1 and TRBJ2-6 gives the full variable domain: KAGVTQTPRYLIKTRGQQVTLSCSPISGHRSVSWYQQTPGQGLQFLFEYFSETQRNKGNFPGRFSGRQFSNSRSEMNVSTLELGDSALYLCASSGTASGANVLTFGAGSRLTVL.

This rearrangement joins TRBV5-1 to TRBJ1-1; 11 bases agree with TRBD1. Germline-derived CDR1 and CDR2 are SGHRS and YFSETQ. There are 11 residues in the CDR3. V dropped 5 bases and J dropped 11; count of bases not matched to a gene: 2. In nucleotides, the CDR3 is TGCGCCAGCAGGGGACAGGGGGAGGCTTTCTTT. Encoded protein: CASRGQGEAFF. Based on the CDR3 plus reference TRBV5-1 and TRBJ1-1, the full variable domain is KAGVTQTPRYLIKTRGQQVTLSCSPISGHRSVSWYQQTPGQGLQFLFEYFSETQRNKGNFPGRFSGRQFSNSRSEMNVSTLELGDSALYLCASRGQGEAFFGQGTRLTVV.

The chain carries TRBV5-1 and TRBJ2-1, with 11 bases that match TRBD2. Germline CDR1 reads SGHRS; CDR2 reads YFSETQ. CDR3 length: 16 residues. J was trimmed by 2 bases and V by 6 bases; bases with no gene match: 7. The CDR3 DNA follows: TGCGCCAGCACTCAGACTAGCGGGGTCACCTACAATGAGCAGTTCTTC. This encodes CASTQTSGVTYNEQFF.

The chain combines TRBV5-1 with TRBJ1-1; 12 bases fit TRBD1. Germline V gene lookup returns CDR1 SGHRS and CDR2 YFSETQ. After removal of 0 bases from V and 0 bases from J, the junction contained 12 bases not matched to a gene. This CDR3 has 20 amino acids. The CDR3 nucleotides are TGCGCCAGCAGCTTGGAGGGGACAGGGGGCGCAGGGTCTATGAACACTGAAGCTTTCTTT. As protein: CASSLEGTGGAGSMNTEAFF.

The genes are TRBV30 and TRBJ1-1; D unclear. Deletions cut 3 bases from V and 1 base from J, with 3 bases between. Per germline, CDR1 GTSNPN and CDR2 SVGIG (reference sequence). The CDR3 has 11 residues. CDR3 bases: TGTGCCTGGAGGTGGAACACTGAAGCTTTCTTT. Its translation: CAWRWNTEAFF.

The V gene is TRBV30, the J gene TRBJ1-2, with TRBD1 identical over 7 bases. Trimming removed 0 bases from V and 5 bases from J; junction bases left unmatched: 3. The CDR3 is 13 residues long. Per the germline V gene, CDR1 is GTSNPN and CDR2 is SVGIG (reference sequence). CDR3 nucleotides: TGTGCCTGGAGTGTACAGGGACAGTATGGCTACACCTTC. Protein sequence: CAWSVQGQYGYTF.

J is TRBJ1-1 and V is TRBV19; 9 bases map to TRBD1. J lost 0 bases, V lost 5 bases, and 7 bases had no gene match. This CDR3 is 16 amino acids long. From germline, CDR1 is LNHDA and CDR2 SQIVND (reference sequence). CDR3 DNA: TGTGCCAGTAGTCGTGGGACAGGGAAGGTGAACACTGAAGCTTTCTTT. Amino acids: CASSRGTGKVNTEAFF.

The chain has TRBV7-9 and TRBJ2-7; D gene unclear. CDR1 and CDR2 from the germline V gene are SEHNR and FQNEAQ (reference sequence). The CDR3 contains 13 residues. Trimming left V 5 bases short and J 3 bases short, with 11 bases between. CDR3 amino acids: CASSAVGNYEQYF. The CDR3 DNA follows: TGTGCCAGCAGCGCGGTGGGAAACTACGAGCAGTACTTC.

The chain is built from TRBV9 and TRBJ1-1, with D perhaps matching TRBD1 (5 bases). This CDR3 spans 16 amino acids. Germline V lookup: CDR1 SGDLS, CDR2 YYNGEE. Deletions cut 0 bases from V and 3 bases from J, with 15 bases between. The CDR3 protein is CASSVEPTVRYTEAFF. The CDR3 DNA sequence: TGTGCCAGCAGCGTAGAGCCGACAGTGCGGTACACTGAAGCTTTCTTT.

The V gene is TRBV4-2, the J gene TRBJ1-6; 7 bases are a match to TRBD1. This CDR3 contains 15 residues. The V gene end was trimmed by 4 bases and the J gene end by 10 bases; junction bases not matched to a gene: 10. CDR1 and CDR2 (germline): LGHNA, YNFKEQ. The chain's CDR3 is CASSRGQALRSPLHF. In DNA, the CDR3 is TGTGCCAGCAGCCGAGGACAGGCCCTGAGGTCACCCCTCCACTTT.

CDR3 sequence reads: CASSPRTGGQPQHF. CDR3 bases: TGTGCCAGTAGTCCTCGGACAGGAGGTCAGCCCCAGCATTTT. This chain joins TRBV19 and TRBJ1-5; 7 bases align to TRBD1. Per germline, CDR1 LNHDA and CDR2 SQIVND (reference sequence). V dropped 5 bases and J dropped 6; count of bases not matched to a gene: 7. The CDR3 runs to 14 residues.

V is TRBV6-5 and J is TRBJ1-6, with TRBD1 matching 7 bases. The CDR3 totals 12 residues. J lost 16 bases, V lost 0 bases, and 3 bases had no gene match. Germline CDR1 reads MNHEY; CDR2 reads SVGAGI. The DNA for the CDR3 is TGTGCCAGCAGTTACTCAGGGGGCCTTCTCCACTTT. The encoded protein is CASSYSGGLLHF.

The chain couples TRBV5-6 to TRBJ1-2; D remains unclear. Deletions cut 1 base from V and 2 bases from J, with 9 bases between. The CDR3 is 14 residues long. Per germline, CDR1 SGHDT and CDR2 YYEEEE. The CDR3 is CASSLRQLNYGYTF. For the CDR3, the DNA is TGTGCCAGCAGCTTGCGGCAGCTAAACTATGGCTACACCTTC.

The V and J genes are TRBV6-5 and TRBJ1-2; D unresolved. The germline V and J ends were trimmed by 2 bases and 2 bases, with 12 bases remaining between them. From germline, CDR1 is MNHEY and CDR2 SVGAGI. The CDR3 is made up of 15 amino acids. The CDR3 DNA is TGTGCCAGCAGTTACCTCGGACGGATGAACTATGGCTACACCTTC. Its protein is CASSYLGRMNYGYTF.

Here the CDR3 reads CASSRIQGVANEQFF. The CDR3 coding sequence is TGTGCCAGCAGTCGAATCCAGGGTGTGGCCAATGAGCAGTTCTTC. The chain couples TRBV6-1 to TRBJ2-1, with a possible D match to TRBD1 (5 bases). Germline CDR1 MNHNS, CDR2 SASEGT. Trimming removed 5 bases at V and 6 bases at J, with 17 bases between. The CDR3 has 15 amino acids.

The CDR3 nucleotides are TGTGCTAGTGATACAGGGTTCGCCGGGGAGCTGTTTTTT. This sequence encodes CASDTGFAGELFF. The V and J genes are TRBV12-5 and TRBJ2-2; D possibly corresponds to TRBD1 (6 bases). The CDR3 extends over 13 amino acids. V shed 7 bases and J shed 6 bases, with 12 bases lying between them. Germline values: CDR1 LGHNT, CDR2 FRNRAP.